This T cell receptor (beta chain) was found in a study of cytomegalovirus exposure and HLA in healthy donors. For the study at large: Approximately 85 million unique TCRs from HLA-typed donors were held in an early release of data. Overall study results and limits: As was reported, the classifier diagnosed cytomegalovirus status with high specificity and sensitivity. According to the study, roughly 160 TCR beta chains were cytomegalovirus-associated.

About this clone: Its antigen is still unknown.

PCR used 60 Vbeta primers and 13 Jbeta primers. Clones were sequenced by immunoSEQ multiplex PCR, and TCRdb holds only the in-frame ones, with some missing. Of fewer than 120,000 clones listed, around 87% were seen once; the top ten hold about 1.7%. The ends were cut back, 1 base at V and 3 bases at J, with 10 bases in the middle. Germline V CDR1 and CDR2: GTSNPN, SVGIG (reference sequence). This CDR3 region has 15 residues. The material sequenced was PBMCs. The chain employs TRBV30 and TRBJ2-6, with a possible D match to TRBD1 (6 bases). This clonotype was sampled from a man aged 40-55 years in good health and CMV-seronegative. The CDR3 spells CAWSGGRSGANVLTF. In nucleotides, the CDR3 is TGTGCCTGGAGTGGGGGGCGGAGTGGGGCCAACGTCCTGACTTTC. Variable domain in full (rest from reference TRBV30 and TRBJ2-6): SQTIHQWPATLVQPVGSPLSLECTVEGTSNPNLYWYRQAAGRGLQLLFYSVGIGQISSEVPQNLSASRPQDRQFILSSKKLLLSDSGFYLCAWSGGRSGANVLTFGAGSRLTVL.